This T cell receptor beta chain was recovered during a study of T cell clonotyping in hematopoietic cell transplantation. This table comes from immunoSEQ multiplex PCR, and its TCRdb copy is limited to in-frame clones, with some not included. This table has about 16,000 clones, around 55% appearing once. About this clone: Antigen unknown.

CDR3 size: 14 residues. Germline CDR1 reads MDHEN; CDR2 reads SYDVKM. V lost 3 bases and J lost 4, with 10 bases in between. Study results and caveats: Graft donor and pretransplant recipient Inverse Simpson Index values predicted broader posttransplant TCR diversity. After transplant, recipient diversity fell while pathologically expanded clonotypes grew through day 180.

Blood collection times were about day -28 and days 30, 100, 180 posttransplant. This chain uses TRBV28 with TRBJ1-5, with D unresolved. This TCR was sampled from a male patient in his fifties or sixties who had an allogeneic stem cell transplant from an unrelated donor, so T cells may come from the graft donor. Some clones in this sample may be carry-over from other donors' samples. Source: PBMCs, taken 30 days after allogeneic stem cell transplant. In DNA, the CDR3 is TGTGCCAGCAGTTTCCCCAGCAGTAATCAGCCCCAGCATTTT. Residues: CASSFPSSNQPQHF.